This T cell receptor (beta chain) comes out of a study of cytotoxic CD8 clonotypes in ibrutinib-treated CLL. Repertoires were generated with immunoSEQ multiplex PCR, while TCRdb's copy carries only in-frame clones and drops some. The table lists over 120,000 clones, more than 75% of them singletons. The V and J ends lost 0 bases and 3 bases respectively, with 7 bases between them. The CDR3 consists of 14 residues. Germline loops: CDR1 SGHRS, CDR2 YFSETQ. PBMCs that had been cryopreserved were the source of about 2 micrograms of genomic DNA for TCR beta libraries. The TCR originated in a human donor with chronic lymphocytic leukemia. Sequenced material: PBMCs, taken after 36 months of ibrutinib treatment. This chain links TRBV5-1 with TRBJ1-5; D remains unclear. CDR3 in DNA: TGCGCCAGCAGCTTGGGCAGTTCCAATCAGCCCCAGCATTTT. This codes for CASSLGSSNQPQHF.